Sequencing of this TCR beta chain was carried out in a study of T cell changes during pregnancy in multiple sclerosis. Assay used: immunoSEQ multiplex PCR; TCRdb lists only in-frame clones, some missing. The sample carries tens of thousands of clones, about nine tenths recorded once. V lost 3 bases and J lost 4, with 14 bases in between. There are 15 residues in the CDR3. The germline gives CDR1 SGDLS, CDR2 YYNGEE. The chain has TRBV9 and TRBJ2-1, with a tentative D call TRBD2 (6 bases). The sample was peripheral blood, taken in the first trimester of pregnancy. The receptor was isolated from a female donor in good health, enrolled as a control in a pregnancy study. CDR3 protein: CASSDLALPYNEQFF. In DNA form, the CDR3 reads TGTGCCAGCAGCGACCTAGCGCTCCCATACAATGAGCAGTTCTTC.